This TCR beta chain originates from a study of beta chain features in type 1 diabetes (dated by TCRdb to 2016 to 2018). Regarding the research as a whole: Mean age, gender distribution, total cell number and subset yield were not different between patients and healthy donors. Naive and central memory subsets were obtained from all 30 or so donors, but regulatory and stem cell-like memory subsets were isolated from only 8 patients and roughly 8 healthy donors. Across all samples, 107,917,701 sorted cells were examined, and cell number per subset correlated strongly with RNA yield. In the study, TCRB repertoires of sorted circulating CD4+ T cell subsets from recently diagnosed type 1 diabetes patients were compared with those of matched healthy donors.

What the research found in general, with its limitations: Type 1 diabetes patients showed a moderate but significant shortening of TCRB CDR3 length in all four CD4+ subsets. Naive, central memory and regulatory TCRB repertoires appeared to be more alike among patients than among healthy donors. Because the HLA sub-analyses included only small numbers of individuals, any influence of HLA type on TCRB rearrangement was left unresolved. PCR may preferentially amplify shorter templates, but because patient and control samples were amplified and corrected together, any resulting skew would affect both groups equally. Because cDNA was sequenced instead of genomic DNA, highly expressing activated cells could be over-represented, though the groups showed no difference in activation or CD3 levels. Patients with type 1 diabetes made fewer insertions and deleted more nucleotides at VDJ recombination sites, implying thymic rearrangement abnormalities.

The entire isolated RNA was reverse transcribed using the High Capacity cDNA Reverse Transcription Kit, and thus expressed TCRB transcripts were sequenced. Naive, central memory and regulatory T cell samples underwent deep immunoSEQ sequencing, averaging around 3.7 million total reads per sample. Sorted cells were lysed in RLT buffer, and RNA was extracted using DNase-treated RNeasy Micro or Mini kits according to cell number. Each cell subset was processed on its own to prevent cross-contamination, while patient and healthy donor samples were processed together. The immunoSEQ multiplex PCR was used to amplify TCRB sequences from cDNA, yielding 87-bp fragments that span the CDR3 region. Sequencing of the amplicons was done on the Illumina HiSeq platform. From the authors' description of their analysis: PCR bias was computationally corrected using synthetic template baselines, reads within Hamming distance 2 were collapsed, and singletons that could not be merged were discarded. Reads were aligned to IMGT to assign V, D and J genes, CDR3 length, and insertions or deletions at six rearrangement sites. Within each subset, clonotype counts were normalized to sorted cell number, after which true diversity and Gini coefficients were computed with the tcR R package. The overlap coefficient, calculated on TCRB nucleotide sequences, was used to quantify repertoire sharing. Out-of-frame TCRB sequences from naive cells were analyzed as a proxy for the pre-selection repertoire. TCRdb re-hosts the immuneACCESS table, in-frame sequences only. Its copies lack some clones; in the studies checked, an unresolved V gene accounts for under half of them, and the cause for the rest is not known. Clone size and the V and J calls come from that table; the DNA yielded D and trimming. This sample gives a few hundred thousand clones in total; roughly 15% of them show up just once. The ten largest account for 0.015% to 0.019% of the sample.

The CDR3 spans 15 residues, from the cysteine through the phenylalanine. Only CDR3 DNA is held: 45 bases, read in frame from base 1. Via the germline V gene, CDR1 is SGHRS and CDR2 YFSETQ. Trimming accounts for 4 bases at V and 0 bases at J, while the number of junction bases matched to no gene is 3. Comments on this clone: The antigen it binds to is not known. Base-call qualities are not available, and no considerably larger clone is one nucleotide away.

From each donor, a single peripheral blood sample of approximately 110 mL on average was drawn into heparinised tubes. A BD FACSAria II and a panel including CD45RO, CCR7, CD25, CD127, CD95 and CD27 were used to sort naive, central memory, regulatory and stem cell-like memory CD4+ T cells. All sorted populations exceeded 98% purity. PBMCs were separated immediately by Lymphoprep density gradient centrifugation and were stained directly, without being cultured. To minimize batch effects, samples were stained and sorted in pairs, one healthy donor with one patient per experiment. The chain was built from TRBV5-1 and TRBJ2-3, with 9 central nucleotides matching TRBD1. This receptor was obtained from a young man with type 1 diabetes. Sample: naive CD4+ T cells from blood. Per the publication, the cell subset or site label means: true naive CD4+ T cells. The bases are TGCGCCAGCAGCGAGGGACAGGGTAGCACAGATACGCAGTATTTT. The encoded protein is CASSEGQGSTDTQYF.